A selection of T cell receptor beta chains follows, all from one sample in a study of blood T cell repertoires in COVID-19. TCRdb's table, derived via immunoSEQ multiplex PCR, lists solely in-frame clones and lacks some. Altogether tens of thousands of clones are present, under 95% being singletons, with the ten largest covering around 4%. The specimen sequenced was peripheral blood. The receptors here all came from a woman aged 50 to 60 in a cohort sampled during active COVID-19. The CDR3 runs from the conserved cysteine through the conserved F or W. D genes are given only for firm matches. Only some rows state a clone size, as once, few, many or a class for expanded clones.

j_gene: TRBJ1-1
abundance: .
d_gene: .
v_gene: TRBV5-6
CDR3nt: TGTGCCAGCAGCTGGAGGACAGCAGGGAACACTGAAGCTTTCTTT
CDR3aa: CASSWRTAGNTEAFF

j_gene: TRBJ1-6
abundance: .
d_gene: TRBD1
v_gene: TRBV7-9
CDR3nt: TGTGCCAGCAGCCCGGACAGGGGCGGGTCACCCCTCCACTTT
CDR3aa: CASSPDRGGSPLHF

j_gene: TRBJ2-1
abundance: .
d_gene: TRBD1
v_gene: TRBV15
CDR3nt: TGTGCCACCAGCAGAACTCATCTGGCGGACAGGGTCGGCGCGAATGAGCAGTTCTTC
CDR3aa: CATSRTHLADRVGANEQFF

j_gene: TRBJ2-2
abundance: .
d_gene: TRBD1
v_gene: TRBV7-2
CDR3nt: TGTGCCAGCAGCGCCCGGACAGGGGACACCGGGGAGCTGTTTTTT
CDR3aa: CASSARTGDTGELFF

j_gene: TRBJ2-3
abundance: .
d_gene: TRBD2
v_gene: TRBV11-2
CDR3nt: TGTGCCAGCAGCTTCCCCCGACTAGCGGGGGGGGGAGCAGATACGCAGTATTTT
CDR3aa: CASSFPRLAGGGADTQYF

j_gene: TRBJ1-1
abundance: .
d_gene: TRBD1
v_gene: TRBV9
CDR3nt: TGTGCCAGCAGCGTAGAGGGACAGGGCACTGAAGCTTTCTTT
CDR3aa: CASSVEGQGTEAFF

j_gene: TRBJ2-7
abundance: .
d_gene: .
v_gene: TRBV28
CDR3nt: TGTGCCAGCAGTTTCAGGGTGCCCTCCTACGAGCAGTACTTC
CDR3aa: CASSFRVPSYEQYF

j_gene: TRBJ1-2
abundance: .
d_gene: .
v_gene: TRBV19
CDR3nt: TGTGCCAGTACCTTAAGGACAGTTTATGGCTACACCTTC
CDR3aa: CASTLRTVYGYTF

j_gene: TRBJ2-2
abundance: .
d_gene: .
v_gene: TRBV4-2
CDR3nt: TGTGCCAGCAGCCAAGAGGAGTCGAACACCGGGGAGCTGTTTTTT
CDR3aa: CASSQEESNTGELFF

j_gene: TRBJ2-1
abundance: once
d_gene: TRBD2
v_gene: TRBV9
CDR3nt: TGTGCCAGCAGCGTAGGAGCGGGAGGGCCGGGGGAGCAGTTCTTC
CDR3aa: CASSVGAGGPGEQFF

j_gene: TRBJ2-1
abundance: .
d_gene: .
v_gene: TRBV5-1
CDR3nt: TGCGCCAGCAGCTCGATTAGCGAAACCTACAATGAGCAGTTCTTC
CDR3aa: CASSSISETYNEQFF

j_gene: TRBJ1-1
abundance: once
d_gene: TRBD1
v_gene: TRBV19
CDR3nt: TGTGCCAGTAGGACGGAACAGGGGGCATTCGCCACTGAAGCTTTCTTT
CDR3aa: CASRTEQGAFATEAFF

j_gene: TRBJ2-1
abundance: .
d_gene: TRBD2
v_gene: TRBV4-2
CDR3nt: TGTGCCAGCAGCCAGGCTAGCGGGATCTACAATGAGCAGTTCTTC
CDR3aa: CASSQASGIYNEQFF

j_gene: TRBJ2-7
abundance: .
d_gene: TRBD1
v_gene: TRBV28
CDR3nt: TGTGCCAGCAGTCAAATGGGGACAGGGCAAAAGCAGTACTTC
CDR3aa: CASSQMGTGQKQYF